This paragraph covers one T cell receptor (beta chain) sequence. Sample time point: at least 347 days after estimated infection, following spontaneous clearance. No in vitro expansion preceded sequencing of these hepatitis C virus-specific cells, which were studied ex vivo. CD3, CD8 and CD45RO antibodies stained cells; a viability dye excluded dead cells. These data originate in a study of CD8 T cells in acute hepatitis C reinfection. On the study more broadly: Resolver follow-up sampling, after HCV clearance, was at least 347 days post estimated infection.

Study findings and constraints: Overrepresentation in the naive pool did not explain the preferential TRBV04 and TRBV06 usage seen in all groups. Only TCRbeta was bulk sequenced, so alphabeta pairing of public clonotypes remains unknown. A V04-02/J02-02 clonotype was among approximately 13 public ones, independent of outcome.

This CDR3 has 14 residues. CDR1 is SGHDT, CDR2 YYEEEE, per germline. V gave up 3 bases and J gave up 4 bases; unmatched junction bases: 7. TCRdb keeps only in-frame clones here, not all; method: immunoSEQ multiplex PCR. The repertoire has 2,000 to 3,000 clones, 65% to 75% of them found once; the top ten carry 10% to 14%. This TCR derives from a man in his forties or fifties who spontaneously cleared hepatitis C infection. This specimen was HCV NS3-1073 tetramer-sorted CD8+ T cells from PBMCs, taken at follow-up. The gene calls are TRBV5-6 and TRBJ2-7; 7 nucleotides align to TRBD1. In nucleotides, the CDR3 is TGTGCCAGCAGCTCGACAGGGAACGAGTACGAGCAGTACTTC. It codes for CASSSTGNEYEQYF.